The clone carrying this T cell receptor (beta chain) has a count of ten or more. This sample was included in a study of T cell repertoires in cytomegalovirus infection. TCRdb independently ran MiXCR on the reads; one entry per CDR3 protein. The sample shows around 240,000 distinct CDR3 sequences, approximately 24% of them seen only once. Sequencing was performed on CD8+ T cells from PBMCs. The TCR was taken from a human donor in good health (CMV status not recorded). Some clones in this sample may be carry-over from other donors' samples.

CDR3 loop: CASSPTGSGELFF. Written as DNA, the CDR3 is TGTGCCAGCAGCCCTACAGGGTCCGGGGAGCTGTTTTTT. V usage is TRBV6-1 and J usage is TRBJ2-2; possibly TRBD1 for D (6 bases). The V end lost 6 bases, the J end lost 6 bases, and 11 bases lay between the germline ends. The CDR3 is made up of 13 amino acids. The germline V gene encodes CDR1 MNHNS and CDR2 SASEGT.